One T cell receptor (beta chain) is described in this entry. Its target is not known. Extracted RNA was reverse transcribed, and the resulting cDNA served as sequencing template. Data came from immunoSEQ multiplex PCR; TCRdb stores just in-frame clones and leaves some out. The sample comprises about 280,000 clones, about three fifths of which are singletons, and about 1.8% rests with the top ten. Treatment of the sample: oral pan-JAK inhibitor, 5-10 mg twice daily. The data were taken from a study of CD8+ T cells in alopecia areata. Study summary: It was oral tofacitinib, at 5 to 10 mg twice daily, that treated patients received. Study results and limitations: Higher clonality was seen in lesional scalp than in normal scalp, especially in alopecia totalis/universalis. A great number of expanded lesional clones endured in scalp and blood during tofacitinib.

Here the sequenced sample was CD4+ T cells sorted from blood, taken at week 24, from a patient treated with tofacitinib. The source of this sequence is a human donor with alopecia areata.

CDR3 sequence reads: CASGVWDTQYF. DNA of the CDR3: TGCGCCAGCGGGGTGTGGGATACGCAGTATTTT. The chain employs TRBV5-1 and TRBJ2-3; no clear D. There are 11 residues in the CDR3. Trimming stripped 7 bases from V and 6 bases from J, with 9 bases between. Germline-derived CDR1 and CDR2 are SGHRS and YFSETQ.